Here is one T cell receptor beta chain with its context. Its target is not known. The data originate from a study of cytomegalovirus exposure and HLA in healthy donors. General observations from the study: Being productive about 90% or about 30% of the time was typical of most TCR beta V segments in an earlier analysis.

Primers included in the PCR were 60 Vbeta and 13 Jbeta primers. Only in-frame clones appear in the TCRdb table, and some are missing; sequencing was by immunoSEQ multiplex PCR. The sample has some 200,000 clones; 77% are singletons. V gave up 0 bases and J gave up 6 bases, with 14 bases separating them. The CDR3 has 15 amino acids. Germline V lookup: CDR1 SGDLS, CDR2 YYNGEE. V gene TRBV9 combines with J gene TRBJ2-3; D is unclear. The receptor was isolated from a woman aged 60-75 years in good health and CMV-seropositive. Sample: PBMCs. The CDR3 loop reads CASSVGISPTDTQYF. The DNA of the CDR3 is TGTGCCAGCAGCGTAGGGATTAGCCCCACGGATACGCAGTATTTT.